Following are 29 T cell receptor beta chains from one sample sequenced in a study of cytomegalovirus exposure and HLA in healthy donors. Use of 60 Vbeta and 13 Jbeta primers characterized the PCR. Clones were sequenced by immunoSEQ multiplex PCR, and TCRdb holds only the in-frame ones, with some missing. The table records 150,000 to 200,000 clones, roughly four fifths of them present only once. Source material: PBMCs. These receptors were collected from a middle-aged woman in good health and CMV-seronegative.

This chain links TRBV19 with TRBJ1-3; TRBD1 agrees at 10 bases. From germline, CDR1 is LNHDA and CDR2 SQIVND (reference sequence). V lost 5 bases and J lost 1; bases outside the gene matches: 5. This CDR3 spans 16 amino acids. CDR3 DNA sequence: TGTGCCAGTAGTTCCCGGGACAGGGGATCTGGAAACACCATATATTTT. Protein: CASSSRDRGSGNTIYF.

The rearrangement links TRBV12-5 to TRBJ1-3, with 7 bases identical to TRBD1. Trimming took 0 bases from V and 0 from J; bases not matched to a gene: 8. Germline V gene sequence: CDR1 LGHNT, CDR2 FRNRAP. CDR3 length equals 18 residues. DNA for the CDR3: TGTGCTAGTGGTTTGGTAACAGGGGAAACCTCCTCTGGAAACACCATATATTTT. This gives the protein CASGLVTGETSSGNTIYF.

The chain couples TRBV5-4 to TRBJ1-2; D call uncertain. Trimming left V 0 bases short and J 4 bases short, with 7 bases between. The CDR3 runs to 13 residues. CDR1 and CDR2 from the germline V gene are SGHNT and YYREEE (reference sequence). CDR3 loop: CASSLAEGYGYTF. The CDR3 nucleotides read TGTGCCAGCAGCTTGGCCGAGGGCTATGGCTACACCTTC.

The chain combines TRBV6-1 with TRBJ1-2; D gene uncertain. The CDR3 sequence is 13 residues long. CDR1 is MNHNS and CDR2 is SASEGT in the germline V gene. The germline V and J ends were trimmed by 2 bases and 4 bases, with 8 bases remaining between them. The CDR3 DNA sequence: TGTGCCAGCAGTGAACCTCCACTCTATGGCTACACCTTC. Translated: CASSEPPLYGYTF.

The V gene is TRBV11-2, the J gene TRBJ1-2, with D unresolved. CDR3 size: 13 residues. The germline gives CDR1 SGHAT, CDR2 FQNNGV. With 6 bases removed from V and 4 bases from J, the gap between germline ends came to 12 bases. The CDR3, as DNA: TGTGCCAGCAGGGATAAAGCGGCCTATGGCTACACCTTC. Translating it yields CASRDKAAYGYTF.

This clone was picked up one time. The gene calls are TRBV7-9 and TRBJ2-1; a weak D match, TRBD1 (6 bases). CDR3 size: 13 residues. The germline V gene has CDR1 SEHNR and CDR2 FQNEAQ (reference sequence). V was cut by 3 bases and J by 9 bases, with 12 bases left in between. The CDR3 DNA follows: TGTGCCAGCAGCTTGGGGGCTTCGGGTGAGCAGTTCTTC. It encodes CASSLGASGEQFF.

In this sample, this clone turned up once. The chain combines TRBV7-8 with TRBJ2-1; TRBD2 matches at 10 bases. The CDR3 is 17 amino acids. V lost 6 bases, J lost 5 bases, and 13 bases stayed unmatched. CDR1 is SGHVS and CDR2 is FQNEAQ in the germline V gene. The CDR3 loop is CASRAEGGLAADNEQFF. CDR3 DNA: TGTGCCAGCAGAGCAGAGGGTGGACTAGCGGCAGACAATGAGCAGTTCTTC.

The chain is built from TRBV5-6 and TRBJ2-5, with 11 nucleotides matching TRBD1. The CDR3 is made up of 16 amino acids. CDR1 SGHDT and CDR2 YYEEEE come from the germline V gene. With 5 bases clipped from V and 5 bases from J, the junction kept 11 bases outside the gene matches. The CDR3 nucleotides are TGTGCCAGCAGGTCCACCGGGACAGGGGGATCGGAGACCCAGTACTTC. It codes for CASRSTGTGGSETQYF.

This clone was seen once. The genes are TRBV6-1 and TRBJ1-2; possible D gene TRBD1, 5 bases. Trimming took 4 bases from V and 10 from J, leaving 13 bases between them. Germline loops: CDR1 MNHNS, CDR2 SASEGT. This CDR3 comprises 12 residues. The CDR3 reads CASSAWTSPYTF. CDR3 DNA sequence: TGTGCCAGCAGTGCGTGGACATCTCCCTACACCTTC.

V is TRBV29-1 and J is TRBJ2-1, with 7 positions matching TRBD2. CDR1 SQVTM and CDR2 ANQGSEA come from the germline V gene. The J segment lost 3 bases and the V segment lost 4 bases, leaving 3 bases of the junction unmatched. The CDR3 loop spans 13 amino acids. CDR3 nucleotides: TGCAGCGTTGCCGGGGGGATCTACAATGAGCAGTTCTTC. Translation gives CSVAGGIYNEQFF.

The J gene is TRBJ1-5, the V gene TRBV19, with TRBD1 identical over 7 bases. The length of the CDR3 is 14 residues. From germline, CDR1 is LNHDA and CDR2 SQIVND (reference sequence). Trimming took 2 bases from V and 7 from J; bases not matched to a gene: 5. The CDR3: CASSITGDGQPQHF. The CDR3 region has the DNA TGTGCCAGTAGTATAACAGGGGATGGCCAGCCCCAGCATTTT.

This chain uses TRBV19 with TRBJ1-5; possible D gene TRBD1, 5 bases. The CDR3 is 15 residues long. V was cut by 6 bases and J by 0 bases, with 12 bases left in between. Germline V gene lookup returns CDR1 LNHDA and CDR2 SQIVND (reference sequence). CDR3 amino acids: CASSYQGNSNQPQHF. The CDR3 region has the DNA TGTGCCAGTAGCTACCAGGGCAATAGCAATCAGCCCCAGCATTTT.

The V call is TRBV2, the J call TRBJ1-2, with TRBD1 matching 10 bases. V gave up 6 bases and J gave up 4 bases; unmatched junction bases: 5. CDR1 is SNHLY, CDR2 FYNNEI, per germline. This CDR3 is 14 amino acids long. DNA of the CDR3: TGTGCCAGCAGGGAGGGGGACAGGGGCTATGGCTACACCTTC. This sequence encodes CASREGDRGYGYTF.

The CDR3 loop reads CASQGGRDQPQHF. In DNA, the CDR3 is TGTGCCAGCCAAGGGGGCCGGGATCAGCCCCAGCATTTT. J is TRBJ1-5 and V is TRBV6-5; 7 nucleotides line up with TRBD1. This CDR3 is 13 amino acids long. Germline CDR1 is MNHEY and CDR2 is SVGAGI. After removal of 8 bases from V and 5 bases from J, the junction contained 6 bases not matched to a gene.

This chain links TRBV7-9 with TRBJ1-2; D not resolved. The CDR3 loop spans 13 amino acids. Between the trimmed V and J ends, which lost 3 bases and 6 bases, there was a span of 11 bases. Germline CDR1 reads SEHNR; CDR2 reads FQNEAQ (reference sequence). The CDR3 region has the DNA TGTGCCAGCAGCTTTCGACACCAGCATGGCTACACCTTC. The encoded protein is CASSFRHQHGYTF.

In its sample, this clone was seen a few times. This rearrangement joins TRBV2 to TRBJ2-1, with D perhaps matching TRBD1 (5 bases). From germline, CDR1 is SNHLY and CDR2 FYNNEI. The CDR3 runs 13 residues. V was cut by 8 bases and J by 10 bases, with 18 bases left in between. The CDR3: CASQKDSPREQFF. CDR3 nucleotide sequence: TGTGCCAGCCAGAAAGACAGTCCCCGGGAGCAGTTCTTC.

The chain employs TRBV5-5 and TRBJ1-3; 9 positions match TRBD1. This CDR3 has 15 amino acids. Germline V gives CDR1 SGHKS, CDR2 YYEKEE (reference sequence). Losses at the gene ends were 2 bases for V and 1 base for J; bases not matched to a gene: 1. The DNA for the CDR3 is TGTGCCAGCAGCTTCGGGACAGGGTCTGGAAACACCATATATTTT. This translates into CASSFGTGSGNTIYF.

This chain links TRBV5-1 with TRBJ1-1; TRBD1 matches 7 bases. The CDR3 totals 16 residues. Germline V gene sequence: CDR1 SGHRS, CDR2 YFSETQ. With 4 bases clipped from V and 0 bases from J, the junction kept 9 bases outside the gene matches. CDR3 region: CASSQYTQGLNTEAFF. The DNA for the CDR3 is TGCGCCAGCAGCCAATATACACAGGGGTTGAACACTGAAGCTTTCTTT.

The V call is TRBV18, the J call TRBJ1-4, with D unclear. The CDR3 is made up of 17 amino acids. Trimming pared 1 base from V and 4 bases from J, leaving 16 bases between. Germline CDR1 and CDR2: KGHSH and LQKENI. The CDR3 sequence is CASSPRIPGNINEKLFF. CDR3 DNA: TGTGCCAGCTCACCACGTATACCGGGAAACATTAATGAAAAACTGTTTTTT.

The V call is TRBV18, the J call TRBJ2-2; 10 positions match TRBD2. The junction had 6 bases not matched to a gene; V was cut back by 2 bases and J by 0 bases. The CDR3 is made up of 18 amino acids. Looked up from germline, CDR1 is KGHSH and CDR2 is LQKENI. The CDR3 DNA sequence: TGTGCCAGCTCACCAAGTCTAGCGGGGGCCACGAACACCGGGGAGCTGTTTTTT. It codes for CASSPSLAGATNTGELFF.

The sample holds a few counts of this clone. The gene calls are TRBV19 and TRBJ2-7, with 8 bases fitting TRBD1. This CDR3 comprises 12 residues. Germline CDR1 reads LNHDA; CDR2 reads SQIVND (reference sequence). V was clipped by 5 bases and J by 7 bases; unmatched bases: 4. CDR3 nucleotides: TGTGCCAGTAGTCCAAGACAGGGGGAGCAGTACTTC. It is translated as CASSPRQGEQYF. Complete variable domain (other parts from reference TRBV19 and TRBJ2-7): DGGITQSPKYLFRKEGQNVTLSCEQNLNHDAMYWYRQDPGQGLRLIYYSQIVNDFQKGDIAEGYSVSREKKESFPLTVTSAQKNPTAFYLCASSPRQGEQYFGPGTRLTVT.

This clone was picked up a small number of times. This chain connects TRBV2 to TRBJ2-6, with 8 nucleotides matching TRBD1. The CDR3 totals 17 residues. Germline CDR1 and CDR2: SNHLY and FYNNEI. V shed 4 bases and J 2 bases; nucleotides not matched to a gene: 7. CDR3: CASSGTMTGAGANVLTF. In DNA, the CDR3 is TGTGCCAGCAGTGGGACGATGACAGGGGCTGGGGCCAACGTCCTGACTTTC.

The V call is TRBV28, the J call TRBJ2-5; 10 nucleotides line up with TRBD1. CDR1 and CDR2 from the germline V gene are MDHEN and SYDVKM. V shed 4 bases and J 1 base; nucleotides not matched to a gene: 9. The CDR3 length is 17 residues. CDR3 region: CASSSTRTGGFQETQYF. CDR3 DNA: TGTGCCAGCAGTTCCACTCGGACAGGGGGTTTCCAAGAGACCCAGTACTTC.

CDR3 loop: CAAGRLAGTGELFF. CDR3 coding DNA: TGTGCGGCTGGGAGGCTAGCAGGGACCGGGGAGCTGTTTTTT. The V and J genes are TRBV2 and TRBJ2-2; a weak D match, TRBD2 (6 bases). This CDR3 is built from 14 residues. Germline V gene sequence: CDR1 SNHLY, CDR2 FYNNEI.

V gene TRBV5-1 combines with J gene TRBJ2-7; 7 bases map to TRBD1. Germline V gene lookup returns CDR1 SGHRS and CDR2 YFSETQ. This CDR3 has 16 amino acids. V lost 3 bases to trimming and J lost 6 bases; unmatched junction nucleotides: 15. The CDR3 sequence: CASSSQPGQGVFEQYF. CDR3 nucleotide sequence: TGCGCCAGCAGCTCACAACCGGGGCAGGGGGTATTCGAGCAGTACTTC.

The chain is built from TRBV28 and TRBJ1-1, with TRBD1 identical over 10 bases. Germline-derived CDR1 and CDR2 are MDHEN and SYDVKM. The CDR3 runs 14 residues. Trimming at V came to 6 bases and at J to 6 bases, leaving 7 bases not matched to a gene. CDR3 coding DNA: TGTGCCAGCAGAGCCGGGACAGGGGTCGCTGAAGCTTTCTTT. Translation gives CASRAGTGVAEAFF.

The rearrangement joins TRBV2 to TRBJ2-5; 11 bases are shared with TRBD2. Trimming took 8 bases from V and 5 from J; bases not matched to a gene: 10. In germline, CDR1 is SNHLY, CDR2 FYNNEI. The length of the CDR3 is 15 residues. The CDR3 DNA follows: TGTGCCAGCGTGTTTAGCGGGGGGGCTGGTGAGACCCAGTACTTC. Its protein is CASVFSGGAGETQYF.

This clone was seen a few times. This chain uses TRBV2 with TRBJ1-5; 7 nucleotides line up with TRBD1. Trimming removed 5 bases from V and 0 bases from J; junction bases left unmatched: 4. This CDR3 is 15 amino acids long. From germline, CDR1 is SNHLY and CDR2 FYNNEI. The CDR3 DNA reads as TGTGCCAGCAGTCGGGACAGAAATAGCAATCAGCCCCAGCATTTT. This codes for CASSRDRNSNQPQHF. Variable domain in full (rest from reference TRBV2 and TRBJ1-5): EPEVTQTPSHQVTQMGQEVILRCVPISNHLYFYWYRQILGQKVEFLVSFYNNEISEKSEIFDDQFSVERPDGSNFTLKIRSTKLEDSAMYFCASSRDRNSNQPQHFGDGTRLSIL.

V is TRBV28 and J is TRBJ2-5; 14 bases align to TRBD2. Trimming removed 6 bases from V and 2 bases from J; junction bases left unmatched: 2. The CDR3 loop spans 15 amino acids. CDR1 and CDR2 (germline): MDHEN, SYDVKM. CDR3 sequence reads: CASSRLAGGQETQYF. The CDR3 region has the DNA TGTGCCAGCAGCCGACTAGCGGGGGGGCAAGAGACCCAGTACTTC.